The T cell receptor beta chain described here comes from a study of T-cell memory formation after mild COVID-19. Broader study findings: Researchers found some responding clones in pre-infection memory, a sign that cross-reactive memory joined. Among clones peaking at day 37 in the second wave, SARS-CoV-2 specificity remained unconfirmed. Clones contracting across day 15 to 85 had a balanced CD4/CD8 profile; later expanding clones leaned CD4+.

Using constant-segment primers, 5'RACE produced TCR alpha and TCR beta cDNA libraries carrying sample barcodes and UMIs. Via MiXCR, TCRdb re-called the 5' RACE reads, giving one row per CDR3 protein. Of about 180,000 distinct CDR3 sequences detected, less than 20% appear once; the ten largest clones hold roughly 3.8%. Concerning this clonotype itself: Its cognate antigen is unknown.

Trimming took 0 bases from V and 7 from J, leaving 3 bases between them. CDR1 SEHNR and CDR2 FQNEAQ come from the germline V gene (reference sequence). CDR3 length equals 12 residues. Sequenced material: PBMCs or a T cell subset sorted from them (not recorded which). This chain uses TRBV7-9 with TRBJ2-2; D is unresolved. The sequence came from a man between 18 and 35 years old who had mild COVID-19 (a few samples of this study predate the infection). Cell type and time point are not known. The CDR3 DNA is TGTGCCAGCAGCTTAGCGCACGGGGAGCTGTTTTTT. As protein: CASSLAHGELFF.